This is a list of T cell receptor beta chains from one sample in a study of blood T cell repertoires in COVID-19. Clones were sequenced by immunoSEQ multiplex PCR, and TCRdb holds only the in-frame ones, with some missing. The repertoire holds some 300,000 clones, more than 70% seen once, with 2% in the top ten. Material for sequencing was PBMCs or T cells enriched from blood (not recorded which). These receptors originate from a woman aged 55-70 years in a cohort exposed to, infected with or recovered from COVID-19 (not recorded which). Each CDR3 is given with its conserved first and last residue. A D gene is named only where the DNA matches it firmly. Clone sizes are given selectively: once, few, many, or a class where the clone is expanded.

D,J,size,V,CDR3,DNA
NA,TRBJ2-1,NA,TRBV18,CASSPSRVDSYNEQFF,TGTGCCAGCTCACCAAGCAGGGTAGACTCCTACAATGAGCAGTTCTTC
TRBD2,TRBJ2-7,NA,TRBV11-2,CASSLGLAGNYEQYF,TGTGCCAGCAGCTTGGGACTAGCGGGGAACTACGAGCAGTACTTC
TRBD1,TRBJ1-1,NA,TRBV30,CAFHRGLDTEAFF,TGTGCCTTCCACAGGGGGCTGGACACTGAAGCTTTCTTT
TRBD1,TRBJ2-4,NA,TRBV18,CASSPGQGASIAKNIQYF,TGTGCCAGCTCACCCGGACAGGGGGCAAGTATAGCCAAAAACATTCAGTACTTC
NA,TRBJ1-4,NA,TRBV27,CASSHRGARGEKLFF,TGTGCCAGCAGTCACCGCGGGGCCCGTGGTGAAAAACTGTTTTTT
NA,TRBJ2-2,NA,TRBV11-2,CASSLFRESTGELFF,TGTGCCAGCAGCCTGTTCAGGGAATCCACCGGGGAGCTGTTTTTT
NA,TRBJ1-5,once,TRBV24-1,CATSDSRRGPNQPQHF,TGTGCCACCAGTGATTCAAGGCGGGGACCCAATCAGCCCCAGCATTTT
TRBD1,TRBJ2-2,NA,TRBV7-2,CASSNRDSGELFF,TGTGCCAGCAGCAACCGGGACAGCGGGGAGCTGTTTTTT
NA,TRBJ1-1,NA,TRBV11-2,CASSFSNSGVTEAFF,TGTGCCAGCAGCTTTTCTAATTCAGGGGTAACTGAAGCTTTCTTT
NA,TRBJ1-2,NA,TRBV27,CASSWTGGEGYTF,TGTGCCAGCAGTTGGACGGGGGGAGAGGGCTACACCTTC
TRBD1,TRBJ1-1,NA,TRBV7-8,CASSLRTGNTEAFF,TGTGCCAGCAGCCTACGGACAGGGAACACTGAAGCTTTCTTT
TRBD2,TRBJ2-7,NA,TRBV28,CASSLFRLAGDHEQYF,TGTGCCAGCAGTTTATTTCGGCTAGCGGGAGACCACGAGCAGTACTTC
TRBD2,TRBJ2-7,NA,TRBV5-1,CASSVPTSGNYEQYF,TGCGCCAGCAGCGTACCGACTAGCGGGAACTACGAGCAGTACTTC
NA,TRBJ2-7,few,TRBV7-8,CASSLRRGPYEQYF,TGTGCCAGCAGCTTAAGGAGGGGGCCCTACGAGCAGTACTTC
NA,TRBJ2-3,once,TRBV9,CASSPGVPFSDRTDTQYF,TGTGCCAGCAGTCCCGGGGTCCCATTTAGCGACCGCACAGATACGCAGTATTTT
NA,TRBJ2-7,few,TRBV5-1,CASSLSGIGEQYF,TGCGCCAGCAGCTTGTCAGGGATCGGCGAGCAGTACTTC
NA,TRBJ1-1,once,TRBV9,CASSVDPQGLNTEAFF,TGTGCCAGCAGCGTAGACCCACAGGGATTGAACACTGAAGCTTTCTTT
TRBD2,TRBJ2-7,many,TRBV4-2,CASSQDLEAGAYEQYF,TGTGCCAGCAGCCAAGATCTGGAAGCGGGAGCCTACGAGCAGTACTTC
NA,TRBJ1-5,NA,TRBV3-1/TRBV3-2,CASSLGTMSQPQHF,TGTGCCAGCAGCCTTGGGACAATGAGTCAGCCCCAGCATTTT
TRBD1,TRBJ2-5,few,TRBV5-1,CASSLGTGQETQYF,TGCGCCAGCAGCTTGGGGACAGGACAAGAGACCCAGTACTTC
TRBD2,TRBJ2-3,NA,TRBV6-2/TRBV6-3,CASSWGAGGGDTQYF,TGTGCCAGCAGTTGGGGAGCGGGAGGCGGAGATACGCAGTATTTT
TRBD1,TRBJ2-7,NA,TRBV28,CASSLGQGRSYEQYF,TGTGCCAGCAGTTTGGGACAGGGGAGGTCCTACGAGCAGTACTTC
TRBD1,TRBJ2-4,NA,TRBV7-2,CASSYRGRQYF,TGTGCCAGCAGCTACAGGGGGCGGCAGTACTTC
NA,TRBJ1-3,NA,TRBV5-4,CASSLDPGLGSGNTIYF,TGTGCCAGCAGCTTGGATCCAGGGCTGGGGTCTGGAAACACCATATATTTT
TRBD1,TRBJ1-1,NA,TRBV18,CASSLPQGANTEAFF,TGTGCCAGCTCACTACCACAGGGGGCCAACACTGAAGCTTTCTTT
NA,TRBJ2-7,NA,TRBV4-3,CASSQETTSYEQYF,TGCGCCAGCAGCCAAGAAACTACCTCCTACGAGCAGTACTTC
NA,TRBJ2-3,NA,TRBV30,CAWTTGPTDTQYF,TGTGCCTGGACTACAGGGCCCACAGATACGCAGTATTTT
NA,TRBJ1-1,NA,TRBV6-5,CASNPGQRNTEAFF,TGTGCCAGCAACCCGGGACAACGGAACACTGAAGCTTTCTTT
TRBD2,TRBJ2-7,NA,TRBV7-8,CASSLGTSGPSSYEQYF,TGTGCCAGCAGCTTAGGGACTAGCGGTCCTAGCTCCTACGAGCAGTACTTC
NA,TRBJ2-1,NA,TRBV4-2,CASSQENLANEQFF,TGTGCCAGCAGCCAAGAGAATTTAGCCAATGAGCAGTTCTTC
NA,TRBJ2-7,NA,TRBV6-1,CASSDTGNLPYEQYF,TGTGCCAGCAGTGATACAGGTAACCTCCCCTACGAGCAGTACTTC
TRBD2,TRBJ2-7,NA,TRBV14,CASSPQVGSGVTLWGLARPYEQYF,TGTGCCAGCAGCCCCCAGGTGGGGAGTGGTGTAACATTGTGGGGACTAGCCCGACCTTACGAGCAGTACTTC
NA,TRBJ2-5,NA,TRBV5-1,CASSSGTAQETQYF,TGCGCCAGCTCGTCAGGTACGGCTCAAGAGACCCAGTACTTC